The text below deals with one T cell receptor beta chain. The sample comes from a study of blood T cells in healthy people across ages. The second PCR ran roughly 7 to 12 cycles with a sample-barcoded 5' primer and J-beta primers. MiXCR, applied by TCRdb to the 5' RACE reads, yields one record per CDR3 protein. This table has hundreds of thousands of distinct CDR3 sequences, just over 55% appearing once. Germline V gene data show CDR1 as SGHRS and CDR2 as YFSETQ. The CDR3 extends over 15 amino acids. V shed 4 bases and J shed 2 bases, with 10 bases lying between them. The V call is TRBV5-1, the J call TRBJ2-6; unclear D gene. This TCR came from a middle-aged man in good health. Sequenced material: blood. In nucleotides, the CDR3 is TGCGCCAGCAGCCCTAGACACGCTGGGGCCAACGTCCTGACTTTC. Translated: CASSPRHAGANVLTF.